The clone carrying this T cell receptor beta chain was picked up a small number of times. The entry originates in a study of blood T cell repertoires in COVID-19. For the study at large: The United States, Italy and Spain were the sources of the acute and convalescent COVID-19 samples.

Deletions cut 3 bases from V and 6 bases from J, with 9 bases between. Germline loops: CDR1 SQVTM, CDR2 ANQGSEA. The CDR3 covers 11 residues. Sequencing was performed with immunoSEQ multiplex PCR; in TCRdb, only in-frame clones are kept and a portion is missing. The data contain approximately 98,000 clones, 70% to 85% of them singletons. Sequences were obtained from peripheral blood. The receptor was isolated from a woman in her thirties or forties with acute or convalescent COVID-19. The chain has TRBV29-1 and TRBJ2-7; D not resolved. CDR3 in DNA: TGCAGCGTTGATTCCGGTGCCGAGCAGTACTTC. Protein product: CSVDSGAEQYF.